A single sample is the source of the 15 T cell receptor beta chains below, sequenced in a study of early T cells in non-severe SARS-CoV-2 infection. TCRdb processed the 5' RACE reads anew with MiXCR; each CDR3 protein has one entry. In the table there are tens of thousands of distinct CDR3 sequences, 14% of which are singletons. Sequencing was carried out using whole blood. Receptors originate from an adult who was a healthcare worker with PCR-confirmed SARS-CoV-2 infection or an uninfected control (not recorded which).

This clonotype has only a few counts. This sequence joins TRBV9 and TRBJ2-3; TRBD2 matches at 10 bases. Losses at the gene ends were 6 bases for V and 4 bases for J; bases not matched to a gene: 5. This CDR3 region has 14 residues. The V gene's germline CDR1 is SGDLS and CDR2 YYNGEE. CDR3 sequence: CASTSGGRADTQYF. The CDR3 nucleotides are TGTGCCAGCACTAGCGGGGGAAGGGCAGATACGCAGTATTTT.

The chain combines TRBV10-3 with TRBJ2-3; 7 nucleotides line up with TRBD1. Germline V CDR1 and CDR2: ENHRY, SYGVKD. The CDR3 covers 15 residues. The J segment lost 0 bases and the V segment lost 2 bases, leaving 2 bases of the junction unmatched. CDR3 sequence: CAISEGTVSTDTQYF. The CDR3 nucleotides are TGTGCCATCAGTGAGGGGACAGTTAGCACAGATACGCAGTATTTT.

In its sample, this clonotype was seen a few times. The genes are TRBV20-1 and TRBJ2-7; D is undetermined. The V and J ends lost 4 bases and 2 bases respectively, with 12 bases between them. This CDR3 has 13 amino acids. CDR1 and CDR2 (germline): DFQATT, SNEGSKA (reference sequence). CDR3 sequence (DNA): TGCAGTGCTACCAGAGATCACGCCTACGAGCAGTACTTC. It encodes CSATRDHAYEQYF.

This clonotype was counted at least ten times. The V gene is TRBV29-1, the J gene TRBJ1-1; the D gene is possibly TRBD1 (5 bases). CDR1 SQVTM and CDR2 ANQGSEA come from the germline V gene. The ends were cut back, 7 bases at V and 2 bases at J, with 14 bases in the middle. This CDR3 comprises 13 residues. Written as DNA, the CDR3 is TGCAGCGCCCGTCCCCGGGACAACACTGAAGCTTTCTTT. Translation: CSARPRDNTEAFF.

The table lists this clonotype with many counts. This rearrangement joins TRBV6-5 to TRBJ2-3; possibly TRBD1 for D (5 bases). The CDR3 loop spans 12 amino acids. Trimming removed 2 bases from V and 5 bases from J, with 5 bases in between. CDR1 and CDR2 from the germline V gene are MNHEY and SVGAGI. CDR3 bases: TGTGCCAGCAGTTACAGGGGAGATACGCAGTATTTT. It specifies CASSYRGDTQYF.

There are a few counts of this clonotype. This chain connects TRBV30 to TRBJ1-4; D not certain. V dropped 7 bases and J dropped 5 bases, with 14 bases sitting between them. Germline V lookup: CDR1 GTSNPN, CDR2 SVGIG (reference sequence). This CDR3 contains 13 residues. CDR3 nucleotides: TGTGCCTCTACCTGGGCAGTGAATGAAAAACTGTTTTTT. As protein: CASTWAVNEKLFF. The complete variable domain, with remaining parts taken from reference TRBV30 and TRBJ1-4, reads SQTIHQWPATLVQPVGSPLSLECTVEGTSNPNLYWYRQAAGRGLQLLFYSVGIGQISSEVPQNLSASRPQDRQFILSSKKLLLSDSGFYLCASTWAVNEKLFFGSGTQLSVL.

This clonotype was detected ten times or more. The V gene is TRBV7-9, the J gene TRBJ2-1; D may be TRBD1 (5 bases). The CDR3 spans 16 residues. CDR1 SEHNR and CDR2 FQNEAQ come from the germline V gene (reference sequence). The ends were cut back, 2 bases at V and 8 bases at J, with 19 bases in the middle. The CDR3 protein is CASSLLLQGLLDEQFF. The CDR3 region has the DNA TGTGCCAGCAGCTTACTCCTTCAGGGCCTTTTAGATGAGCAGTTCTTC. The full variable domain, in which reference TRBV7-9 and TRBJ2-1 provide the parts outside the CDR3, is DTGVSQNPRHKITKRGQNVTFRCDPISEHNRLYWYRQTLGQGPEFLTYFQNEAQLEKSRLLSDRFSAERPKGSFSTLEIQRTEQGDSAMYLCASSLLLQGLLDEQFFGPGTRLTVL.

This clonotype was counted ten times or more. V usage is TRBV9 and J usage is TRBJ1-4, with a weak D call TRBD1 (5 bases). V lost 0 bases and J lost 6, with 9 bases in between. Germline V lookup: CDR1 SGDLS, CDR2 YYNGEE. CDR3 length: 14 amino acids. The CDR3 protein is CASSVGQKDEKLFF. In DNA, the CDR3 is TGTGCCAGCAGCGTAGGACAGAAGGATGAAAAACTGTTTTTT.

The chain is built from TRBV11-3 and TRBJ2-1, with D perhaps being TRBD1 or TRBD2 (6 bases each). The CDR3 length is 12 residues. Between the trimmed V and J ends, which lost 5 bases and 9 bases, there was a span of 11 bases. Germline CDR1 is SGHNT and CDR2 is YENEEA. CDR3 DNA: TGTGCCAGCAGCCGGGGGCGCGGTGAGCAGTTCTTC. Its protein product is CASSRGRGEQFF.

V usage is TRBV10-1 and J usage is TRBJ1-2; D uncertain. With 3 bases removed from V and 3 bases from J, the gap between germline ends came to 8 bases. Germline V gene data show CDR1 as WNHNN and CDR2 as SYGVQD (reference sequence). The CDR3 spans 13 residues. The CDR3 DNA is TGCGCCAGCAGTGAAACCCCCGACTATGGCTACACCTTC. The encoded protein is CASSETPDYGYTF.

The chain couples TRBV7-2 to TRBJ2-7; D possibly corresponds to TRBD1 (5 bases). The V gene lost 1 base and the J gene lost 0 bases, with 19 bases spanning the gap. The CDR3 is 18 residues long. Germline V gene lookup returns CDR1 SGHTA and CDR2 FQGNSA. This chain's CDR3 is CASSLDKGMTVSSYEQYF. CDR3 DNA sequence: TGTGCCAGCAGCTTAGACAAAGGAATGACAGTTAGCTCCTACGAGCAGTACTTC. Based on the CDR3 plus reference TRBV7-2 and TRBJ2-7, the full variable domain is GAGVSQSPSNKVTEKGKDVELRCDPISGHTALYWYRQSLGQGLEFLIYFQGNSAPDKSGLPSDRFSAERTGGSVSTLTIQRTQQEDSAVYLCASSLDKGMTVSSYEQYFGPGTRLTVT.

The rearrangement joins TRBV11-2 to TRBJ2-3; D is ambiguous. V was clipped by 3 bases and J by 4 bases, with 2 bases between them. The CDR3 sequence is 11 residues long. CDR1 and CDR2 from the germline V gene are SGHAT and FQNNGV. The CDR3 is CASSFPDTQYF. The CDR3 region has the DNA TGTGCCAGCAGCTTTCCAGATACGCAGTATTTT.

The sample holds many counts of this clonotype. V is TRBV28 and J is TRBJ2-7; the match to TRBD2 covers 8 bases. The CDR3 contains 15 residues. Germline assignment: CDR1 MDHEN and CDR2 SYDVKM. V lost 5 bases, J lost 5 bases, and 11 bases stayed unmatched. The CDR3 loop reads CASSAGGRPRDEQYF. DNA of the CDR3: TGTGCCAGCAGTGCGGGGGGCAGGCCCCGGGACGAGCAGTACTTC. Variable domain in full (rest from reference TRBV28 and TRBJ2-7): DVKVTQSSRYLVKRTGEKVFLECVQDMDHENMFWYRQDPGLGLRLIYFSYDVKMKEKGDIPEGYSVSREKKERFSLILESASTNQTSMYLCASSAGGRPRDEQYFGPGTRLTVT.

This clonotype was found many times. The CDR3 nucleotides are TGTGCCAGTGGACAGGACCTGAGCTCCTACGAGCAGTACTTC. Protein product: CASGQDLSSYEQYF. V is TRBV12-3 or TRBV12-4 and J is TRBJ2-7; TRBD1 matches 7 bases. With 9 bases clipped from V and 0 bases from J, the junction kept 8 bases outside the gene matches. CDR3 length: 14 residues.

The rearrangement links TRBV7-2 to TRBJ1-3; the match to TRBD1 covers 7 bases. Germline-derived CDR1 and CDR2 are SGHTA and FQGNSA. Unmatched junction bases numbered 8, after V lost 0 bases and J lost 0 bases. The CDR3 length is 18 residues. In DNA form, the CDR3 reads TGTGCCAGCAGCTTAGCTAGCCCAGGGGGTCTCTCTGGAAACACCATATATTTT. This encodes CASSLASPGGLSGNTIYF.